The rows below give T cell receptor beta chains drawn from one sample of a study of blood T cell repertoires in COVID-19. The protocol was immunoSEQ multiplex PCR, while the TCRdb copy is restricted to in-frame clones and leaves out a portion. The sample includes about 56,000 clones, about 89% of them seen just once. Sequenced sample: peripheral blood. All receptors come from a human donor in a cohort sampled during active COVID-19. Both conserved end residues are trimmed from each CDR3. Fields, in order: CDR3 protein, J gene, V gene.

CDR3: ASSTWSTGELF
J: TRBJ2-2
V: TRBV11-3

CDR3: ASTAQGLGELF
J: TRBJ2-2
V: TRBV2

CDR3: ASSPDRAGQPQH
J: TRBJ1-5
V: TRBV27

CDR3: ASSPRGRTSTTDTQY
J: TRBJ2-3
V: TRBV7-3

CDR3: ASNRGPTEEQY
J: TRBJ2-7
V: TRBV2

CDR3: ASSTGISSYEQY
J: TRBJ2-7
V: TRBV2

CDR3: ASSVGSGGLLSGNTIY
J: TRBJ1-3
V: TRBV9

CDR3: ASSRRPMNTGELF
J: TRBJ2-2
V: TRBV3-1/TRBV3-2

CDR3: ASSRDSSYEQY
J: TRBJ2-7
V: TRBV28

CDR3: ASSLVYSGANVLT
J: TRBJ2-6
V: TRBV6-2/TRBV6-3

CDR3: ASSLVEQSSGANVLT
J: TRBJ2-6
V: TRBV5-6

CDR3: ASSFGGSYEQY
J: TRBJ2-7
V: TRBV6-5

CDR3: ASSLRTGQETQY
J: TRBJ2-5
V: TRBV5-4

CDR3: AWSTGVGETQY
J: TRBJ2-5
V: TRBV30

CDR3: ASSDERRTSGANVLT
J: TRBJ2-6
V: TRBV11-2

CDR3: ASSPVQGLVQQTQY
J: TRBJ2-5
V: TRBV19

CDR3: ASSQEEGRVNEKLF
J: TRBJ1-4
V: TRBV4-3

CDR3: AISPGVAADTQY
J: TRBJ2-3
V: TRBV10-3

CDR3: ASSAGTGLNEQF
J: TRBJ2-1
V: TRBV18

CDR3: ASSHGMLYEQY
J: TRBJ2-7
V: TRBV7-6

CDR3: ATSRDRQGNQPQH
J: TRBJ1-5
V: TRBV15

CDR3: ASSPQGALYGYT
J: TRBJ1-2
V: TRBV7-2

CDR3: ASTVQGARGYT
J: TRBJ1-2
V: TRBV7-2

CDR3: ASRDRRGETQY
J: TRBJ2-5
V: TRBV6-6

CDR3: ATLGGAGGPGEQY
J: TRBJ2-7
V: TRBV23-1

CDR3: ASSPTGMSETQY
J: TRBJ2-5
V: TRBV18

CDR3: ASSVDGEKLF
J: TRBJ1-4
V: TRBV9

CDR3: SARSRETQY
J: TRBJ2-5
V: TRBV20-1

CDR3: ASSASTGFRSPLH
J: TRBJ1-6
V: TRBV9

CDR3: ASSPSRGTNEKLF
J: TRBJ1-4
V: TRBV18

CDR3: ASSPGPTSGPYEQY
J: TRBJ2-7
V: TRBV5-5

CDR3: ASTAGVSVQPQH
J: TRBJ1-5
V: TRBV19

CDR3: ASSLEVRGNEQF
J: TRBJ2-1
V: TRBV7-9

CDR3: ASRLRQGNEQF
J: TRBJ2-1
V: TRBV5-6

CDR3: AWVWTGGNSPLH
J: TRBJ1-6
V: TRBV30

CDR3: ASSTSGGLLYEQY
J: TRBJ2-7
V: TRBV11-2

CDR3: ASSPLGTGGINEQY
J: TRBJ2-7
V: TRBV18

CDR3: ASSYGTGAYNSPLH
J: TRBJ1-6
V: TRBV6-6

CDR3: ATSLGLAGGLSSYEQY
J: TRBJ2-7
V: TRBV15

CDR3: ASSVTSGGDTYEQY
J: TRBJ2-7
V: TRBV9

CDR3: ASSLGQGGEETQY
J: TRBJ2-5
V: TRBV5-1

CDR3: ASSLDRTAGEAF
J: TRBJ1-1
V: TRBV11-2